The clone carrying this T cell receptor (beta chain) was found many times. The antigen is not known. The data belong to a study of T cells in Graves' hyperthyroidism and ophthalmopathy. Study observations and caveats: Patients with ophthalmopathy were separated from those with stable hyperthyroidism by a 13 V-J model. Before onset, ophthalmopathy was predicted by the model a median 6.5 months earlier.

V dropped 4 bases and J dropped 2 bases, with 14 bases sitting between them. This CDR3 spans 15 amino acids. Germline assignment: CDR1 MNHNS and CDR2 SASEGT. Researchers amplified the TCR beta CDR3 regions from RNA transcripts. TCR CDR3 regions were first amplified by RT-PCR with HTBI primers. From the multiplex PCR reads, TCRdb called clonotypes with MiXCR, one entry per CDR3 protein. The sample lists 250,000 or so distinct CDR3 sequences, about 16% occurring once. The chain carries TRBV6-1 and TRBJ1-2; D may be TRBD1 (6 bases). Sample: blood. The sequence derives from a woman under 30 with Graves' ophthalmopathy. In DNA, the CDR3 is TGTGCCAGCAGTGCAGCTGACAGGCTCAACTATGGCTACACCTTC. This codes for CASSAADRLNYGYTF.